Described below is a single T cell receptor beta chain sequence and its context. The target antigen is unknown. The data originate from a study of cytomegalovirus exposure and HLA in healthy donors. After removal of 2 bases from V and 10 bases from J, the junction contained 12 bases not matched to a gene. This CDR3 has 15 amino acids. CDR1 and CDR2 from the germline V gene are SGHAT and FQNNGV. PCR amplification relied on 60 Vbeta primers (plus 13 Jbeta primers). Clones were read by immunoSEQ multiplex PCR, and TCRdb kept only the in-frame ones, dropping some. The table lists about 120,000 clones, 65% to 85% of them singletons. General study points: An analysis that came later showed most CMV-associated TCR beta chains appearing HLA-restricted.

The TCR originated in a young man in good health and CMV-seropositive. The chain recombines TRBV11-2 with TRBJ1-1; 8 bases are shared with TRBD1. The sequenced sample consisted of PBMCs. Here the CDR3 DNA reads TGTGCCAGCAGCTTACCGGGCAGGGGGCTCGAATTAGCTTTCTTT. Translating gives CASSLPGRGLELAFF.